This T cell receptor beta chain was documented in a study of blood T cell repertoires in COVID-19. About the study: Acute and convalescent COVID-19 specimens originated in the United States, Italy and Spain.

The germline V and J ends were trimmed by 3 bases and 6 bases, with 11 bases remaining between them. This CDR3 contains 13 residues. Germline CDR1 is KGHDR and CDR2 is SFDVKD. Original methodology: Estimated nucleated cell counts came from reference gene primer amplification. The data were produced by immunoSEQ multiplex PCR, yet TCRdb's version contains in-frame clones alone and is incomplete. For V, J and clone size, that table is used; D and trimming come from the DNA. Counted here are 310,000 or so clones, approximately 85% occurring once; the ten biggest clones make up 1.6%. The sequence came from a woman aged 45-65 years with acute or convalescent COVID-19. The chain has TRBV24-1 and TRBJ2-7, with D perhaps matching TRBD2 (6 bases). Sequenced input: peripheral blood. CDR3 sequence (DNA): TGTGCCACCAGTGATGATCTAGCGCCCGAGCAGTACTTC. As protein: CATSDDLAPEQYF.